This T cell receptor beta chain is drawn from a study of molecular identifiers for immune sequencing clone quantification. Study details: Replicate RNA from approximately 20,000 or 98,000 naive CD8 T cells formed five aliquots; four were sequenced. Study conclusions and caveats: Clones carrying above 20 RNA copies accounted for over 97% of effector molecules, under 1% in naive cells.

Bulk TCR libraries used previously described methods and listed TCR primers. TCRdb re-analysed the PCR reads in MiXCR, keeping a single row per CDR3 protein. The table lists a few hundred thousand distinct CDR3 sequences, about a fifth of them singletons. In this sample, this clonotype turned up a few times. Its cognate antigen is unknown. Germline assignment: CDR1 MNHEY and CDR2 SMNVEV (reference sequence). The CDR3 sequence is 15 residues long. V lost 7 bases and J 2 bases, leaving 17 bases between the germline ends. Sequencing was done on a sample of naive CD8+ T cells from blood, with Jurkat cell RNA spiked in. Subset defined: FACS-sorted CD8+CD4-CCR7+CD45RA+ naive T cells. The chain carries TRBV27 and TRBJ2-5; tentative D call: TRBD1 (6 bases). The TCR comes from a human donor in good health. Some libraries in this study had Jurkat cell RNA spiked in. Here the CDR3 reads CASKPTGTGQETQYF. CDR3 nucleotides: TGTGCCAGCAAGCCAACAGGGACGGGGCAAGAGACCCAGTACTTC.